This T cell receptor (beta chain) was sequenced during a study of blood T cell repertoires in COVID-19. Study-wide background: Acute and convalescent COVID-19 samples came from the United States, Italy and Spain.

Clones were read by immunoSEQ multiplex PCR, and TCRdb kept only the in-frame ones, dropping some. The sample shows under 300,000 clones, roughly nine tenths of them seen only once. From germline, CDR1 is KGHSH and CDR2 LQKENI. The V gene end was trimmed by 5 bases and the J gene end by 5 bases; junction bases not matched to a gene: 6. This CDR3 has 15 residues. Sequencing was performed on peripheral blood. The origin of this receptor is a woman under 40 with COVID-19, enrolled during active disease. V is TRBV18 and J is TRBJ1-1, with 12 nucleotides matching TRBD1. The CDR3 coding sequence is TGTGCCAGCTCATTTGGGACAGGGGGCTTAACTGAAGCTTTCTTT. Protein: CASSFGTGGLTEAFF.